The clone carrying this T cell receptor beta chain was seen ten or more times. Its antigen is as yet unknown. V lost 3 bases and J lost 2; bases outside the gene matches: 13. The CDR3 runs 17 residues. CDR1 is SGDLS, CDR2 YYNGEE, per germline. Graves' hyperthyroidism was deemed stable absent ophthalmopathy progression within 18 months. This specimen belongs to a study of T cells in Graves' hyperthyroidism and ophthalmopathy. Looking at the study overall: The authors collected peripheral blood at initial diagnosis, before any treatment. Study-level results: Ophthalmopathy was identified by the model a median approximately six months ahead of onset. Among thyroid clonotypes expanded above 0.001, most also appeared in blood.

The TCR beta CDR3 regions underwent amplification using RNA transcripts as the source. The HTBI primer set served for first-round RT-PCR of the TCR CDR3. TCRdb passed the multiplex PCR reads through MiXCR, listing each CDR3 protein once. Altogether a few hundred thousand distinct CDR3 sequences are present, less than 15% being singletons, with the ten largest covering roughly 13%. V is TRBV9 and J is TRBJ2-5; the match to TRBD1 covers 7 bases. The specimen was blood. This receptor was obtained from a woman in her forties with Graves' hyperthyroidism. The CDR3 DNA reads TGTGCCAGCAGCGCCGGGACAGCTGTCGGGATTCAAGAGACCCAGTACTTC. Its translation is CASSAGTAVGIQETQYF.